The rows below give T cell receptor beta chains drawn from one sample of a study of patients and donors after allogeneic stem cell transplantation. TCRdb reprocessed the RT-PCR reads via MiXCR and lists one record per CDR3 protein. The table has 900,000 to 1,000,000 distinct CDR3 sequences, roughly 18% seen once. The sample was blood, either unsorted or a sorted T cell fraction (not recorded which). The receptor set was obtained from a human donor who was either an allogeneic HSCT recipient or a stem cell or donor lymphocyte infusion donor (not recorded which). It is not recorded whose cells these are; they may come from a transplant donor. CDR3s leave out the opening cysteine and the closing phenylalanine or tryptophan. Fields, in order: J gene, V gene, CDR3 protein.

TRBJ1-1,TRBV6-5,ASSYGGRAF
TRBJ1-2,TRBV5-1,ASSSSVGSVYGYT
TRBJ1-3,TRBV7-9,ASSEWDLRNTIY
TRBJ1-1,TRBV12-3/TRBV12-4,ASSLISPGLTEAF
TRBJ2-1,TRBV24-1,ATSGLAEHSYNEQF
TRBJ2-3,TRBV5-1,ASSDGLADTQY
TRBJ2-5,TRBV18,ASLWTGVQETQY
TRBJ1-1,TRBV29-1,SVHEGMNTEAF
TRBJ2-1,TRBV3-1,ASSQRGLAGRNEQF
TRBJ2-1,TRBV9,ASSFDTVREQF
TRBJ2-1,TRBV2,ASSAGGGYNEQF
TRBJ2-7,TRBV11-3,ASSYGGGPRNEQY
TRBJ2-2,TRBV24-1,ATMDGRGSGELF
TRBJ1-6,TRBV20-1,SARSSGSKGSPLH
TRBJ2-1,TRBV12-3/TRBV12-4,ASSRVFGSYNEQF
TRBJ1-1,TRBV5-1,ASSRSSGNTEAF
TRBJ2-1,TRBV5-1,ASRGTGAQF
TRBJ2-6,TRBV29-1,SVASSGANVLT
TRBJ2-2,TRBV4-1,ASSQDPLGSGANTGELF
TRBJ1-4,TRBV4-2,ASSQLGGGNEKLF
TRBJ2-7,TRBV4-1,ASSLLFENYEQY
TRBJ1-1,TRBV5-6,ASSSTGPNEAF
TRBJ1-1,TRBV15,ATSRGQGRTEAF
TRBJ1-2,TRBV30,ALDNWTNYGYT
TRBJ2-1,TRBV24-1,ATSDPTRLDEQF
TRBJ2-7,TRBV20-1,SASYGTSGGNEQY
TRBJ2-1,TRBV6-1,ASSTGLAGGDEQF
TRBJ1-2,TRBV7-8,ASSPGGPAGYT
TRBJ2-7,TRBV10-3,AIGRGYSYEQY
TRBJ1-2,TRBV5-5,ASSLYQRTTGNYGYT
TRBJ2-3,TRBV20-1,SAPSGASTDTQY
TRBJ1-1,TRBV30,AWSVQSLVAF
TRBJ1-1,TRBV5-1,ASRGGAVPGDAEAF
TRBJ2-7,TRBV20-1,SARVLASSQNEQY
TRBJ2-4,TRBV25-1,ASHGQGVDKNIQY
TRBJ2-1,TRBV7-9,ASSSGLADLEQF
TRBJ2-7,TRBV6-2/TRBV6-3,ASRAGTALYEQY
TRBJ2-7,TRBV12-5,ASGFTTSVEQY
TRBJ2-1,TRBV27,ASIGSTGRNEQF
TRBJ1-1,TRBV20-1,SARAYREFNTEAF
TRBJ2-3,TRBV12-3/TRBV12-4,ASSWDRGSTDTQY
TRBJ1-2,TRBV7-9,ASSPSWGHYGYT
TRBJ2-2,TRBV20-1,SAQVLQRQLF
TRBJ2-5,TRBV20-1,SARGGLQGQETQY
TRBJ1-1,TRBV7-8,ASSSSGSTALEAF